This TCR beta chain was documented in a study of Ad26.COV2.S vaccination and SARS-CoV-2 variants. Study details: By the intramuscular route, Ad26.COV2.S was given once, or twice 56 days apart. Overall study results and limits: Placebo and vaccine recipients had non-spike TCR breadth that was similar.

Of note for this clone: Its antigen is unidentified.

TCRdb's copy holds only in-frame clones and misses some; the assay was immunoSEQ multiplex PCR. The data show roughly 320,000 clones, around 85% seen once. Treatment reported: around 19 received Ad26.COV2.S at low or high dose, single or two shots; five or six received placebo; per-sample allocation not given. The investigators took samples on day 63 after the first vaccine or placebo injection. Whoever gave the sample was an adult aged 18-55 years in Boston. V was shortened by 0 bases and J by 3 bases, with 15 bases between the two germline ends. Germline V lookup: CDR1 SGHRS, CDR2 YFSETQ. The CDR3 sequence is 16 residues long.

This sample comprised peripheral blood, obtained in a trial of Ad26.COV2.S vaccine versus placebo. This clonotype was obtained from a person between 18 and 65 years old who received the Ad26.COV2.S COVID-19 vaccine or a placebo. The chain recombines TRBV5-1 with TRBJ1-1; a possible D gene is TRBD1 (6 bases). Here the CDR3 DNA reads TGCGCCAGCAGCTTGGCCTTGGGGGCGGACGACACTGAAGCTTTCTTT. As protein: CASSLALGADDTEAFF.